This entry concerns a single T cell receptor beta chain. What antigen it recognizes has not been identified. Base qualities are not recorded, but no much larger clone differs from it by a single base. The CDR1 and CDR2 encoded by the germline V gene are SQVTM and ANQGSEA. V is cut by 3 bases and J by 2 bases, and the space between the germline ends is 15 bases. The CDR3, from cysteine to phenylalanine, totals 15 residues. The only DNA kept is the CDR3, 45 bases in frame from the first base. This specimen comes from a study of blood T cell repertoires in COVID-19 (TCRdb year 2020). Study-wide context: Samples from collaborators originated in the United States, Italy and Spain and spanned both the acute and convalescent phases of COVID-19. The prospective study material was composed of cDNA or gDNA derived from T cells, B-cell-depleted T cells, or PBMCs. The dataset comprised deeply sampled blood TCRbeta repertoires from subjects exposed to, actively infected with, or recovered from COVID-19. The repertoires were made available in a free public database intended to serve as a resource for research on the immune response to SARS-CoV-2. The samples were drawn from two sources: the first 160 participants of the ongoing ImmuneRACE study, and over 950 subjects contributed by 6 global collaborators. The sample metadata nearly always contained a de-identified subject ID, COVID-19 status, age in years and sex. HLA class I and class II types, where available, came from metadata supplied by the sample provider rather than from assay-based typing.

Here is what the overall study found, with its caveats: The amount of clinical and demographic metadata varied by source and participant and was provided uncurated.

One collaborating source in Seattle enrolled patients while the patients were actively infected and followed the patients over time throughout the course of disease. The collaborating institutions used their own protocols to collect whole blood in K2EDTA tubes. For TCRbeta analysis, collaborators shipped samples in one of three forms: frozen whole blood, isolated PBMCs, or DNA extracted from either of those sample types. TCRbeta CDR3 regions were amplified from genomic DNA using the immunoSEQ Assay, a bias-controlled multiplex PCR. From the authors' description of their analysis: Within the assay, amplification of reference gene primers was used to estimate how many nucleated cells each sample contained. To quantify the absolute abundance of each unique TCRbeta CDR3 rearrangement, sequence reads were collapsed and filtered. For each sample, productive Simpson clonality was calculated by taking the square root of Simpson's diversity index across productive rearrangements. TCRdb re-hosts the immuneACCESS table, in-frame sequences only. Its copies lack some clones; in the studies checked, an unresolved V gene accounts for under half of them, and the cause for the rest is not known. V, J and clone size were drawn from that table, and D and trimming were deduced from the DNA. This sample lists about 160,000 clones; 75% to 90% were detected once. Of the sample, roughly 13% falls within the top ten clones.

The sequenced material came from peripheral blood. The sequence joins TRBV29-1 to TRBJ2-3; a tentative D call is TRBD2 (5 bases match). The clonotype was recovered from a man aged 18 to 29 with COVID-19, enrolled during active disease. The nucleotide sequence reads TGCAGCGTTGACCCCGGGGAGCAGCACACAGATACGCAGTATTTT. Its coded protein is CSVDPGEQHTDTQYF.